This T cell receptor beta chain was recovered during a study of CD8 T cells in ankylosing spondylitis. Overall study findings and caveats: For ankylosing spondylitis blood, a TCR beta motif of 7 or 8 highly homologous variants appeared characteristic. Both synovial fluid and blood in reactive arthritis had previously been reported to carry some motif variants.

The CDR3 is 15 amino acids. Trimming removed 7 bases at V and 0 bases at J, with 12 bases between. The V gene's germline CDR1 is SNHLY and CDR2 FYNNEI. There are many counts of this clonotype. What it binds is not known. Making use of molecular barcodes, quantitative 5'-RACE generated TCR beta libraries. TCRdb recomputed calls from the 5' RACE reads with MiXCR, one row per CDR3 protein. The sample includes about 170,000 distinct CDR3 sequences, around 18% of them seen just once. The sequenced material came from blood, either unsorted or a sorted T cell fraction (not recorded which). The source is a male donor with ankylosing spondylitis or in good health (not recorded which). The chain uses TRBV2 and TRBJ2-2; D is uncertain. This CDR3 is CASIRSNSNTGELFF. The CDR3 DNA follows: TGTGCCAGCATCCGTAGTAACTCGAACACCGGGGAGCTGTTTTTT.